This TCR beta chain was identified during a study of T cell changes during pregnancy in multiple sclerosis. Sequencing was performed with immunoSEQ multiplex PCR; in TCRdb, only in-frame clones are kept and a portion is missing. The table shows approximately 68,000 clones, with roughly nine tenths occurring only once. Germline-derived CDR1 and CDR2 are SGHRS and YFSETQ. The CDR3 extends over 15 amino acids. V lost 0 bases and J 8 bases, leaving 17 bases between the germline ends. Sample: peripheral blood, taken in the third trimester of pregnancy. The TCR was taken from a female donor in good health, enrolled as a control in a pregnancy study. This rearrangement joins TRBV5-1 to TRBJ1-2, with D unclear. CDR3 bases: TGCGCCAGCAGCTTGGCTCTTGATGAGGCGGGGGGCTACACCTTC. It specifies CASSLALDEAGGYTF.